This T cell receptor beta chain was sequenced for a study of blood T cell repertoires in COVID-19. Looking at the study overall: All recovered Cohort 3 donors got two negative PCRs, got clearance, or saw symptom resolution. From the United States, Italy and Spain came samples of acute and convalescent COVID-19.

Participants came from 20 to 25 US areas, aged about 18 to 95 years. Germline loops: CDR1 GTSNPN, CDR2 SVGIG (reference sequence). This CDR3 region has 13 residues. V lost 7 bases, J lost 0 bases, and 5 bases stayed unmatched. Source study methods: Amplification with reference gene primers provided the estimates of nucleated cell counts. This table comes from immunoSEQ multiplex PCR, and its TCRdb copy is limited to in-frame clones, with some not included. V and J calls and clone size are given by that table; D and trimming were obtained from the DNA. The table lists more than 300,000 clones, approximately 89% of them singletons.

The chain links TRBV30 to TRBJ1-2, with TRBD1 matching 7 bases. The receptor was derived from a man in his forties in a cohort exposed to, infected with or recovered from COVID-19 (not recorded which). Specimen: PBMCs or T cells enriched from blood (not recorded which). CDR3 sequence reads: CAYTGESNYGYTF. In DNA form, the CDR3 reads TGTGCCTATACAGGGGAGTCTAACTATGGCTACACCTTC.